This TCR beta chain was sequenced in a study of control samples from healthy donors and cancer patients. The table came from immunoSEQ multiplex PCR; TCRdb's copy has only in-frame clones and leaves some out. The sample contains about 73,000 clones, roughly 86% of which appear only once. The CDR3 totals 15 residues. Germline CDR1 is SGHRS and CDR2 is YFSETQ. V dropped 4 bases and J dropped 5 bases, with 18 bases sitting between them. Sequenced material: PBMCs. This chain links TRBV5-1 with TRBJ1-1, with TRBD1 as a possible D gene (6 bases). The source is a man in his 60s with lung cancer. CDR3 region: CASSLYGGQGTEAFF. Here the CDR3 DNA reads TGCGCCAGCAGCCTCTATGGGGGGCAAGGAACTGAAGCTTTCTTT.